The 21 T cell receptor beta chains given below trace back to one sample, sequenced in a study of regulatory T cells in long-lasting Graves disease. iRepertoire HTBI primers and Arm-PCR of CDR3 regions built TCR beta libraries. Each CDR3 protein gets one entry after TCRdb re-called the multiplex PCR reads with MiXCR. The sample consists of 550,000 to 700,000 distinct CDR3 sequences, 15% to 20% of them appearing once. The time point denotes: newly diagnosed GD, antithyroid drugs for less than 3 months. Following extraction of RNA from PBMCs, that RNA was used to make the TCR library. These same data were also listed under a study on T cells in Graves' hyperthyroidism and ophthalmopathy.

The input for sequencing was peripheral blood mononuclear cells (PBMCs), taken at new diagnosis, from a patient treated with antithyroid drugs. The receptors derive from a man aged 18 to 30 with Graves disease.

The table lists this clonotype with a few counts. The chain links TRBV6-1 to TRBJ1-5, with D uncertain. The germline V gene has CDR1 MNHNS and CDR2 SASEGT. CDR3 length: 14 amino acids. The V end was cut by 6 bases, the J end by 2 bases, with 11 bases between. CDR3 bases: TGTGCCAGCAGAAGGAGGGATGGCAATCAGCCCCAGCATTTT. It codes for CASRRRDGNQPQHF.

This clonotype was picked up one time. The chain employs TRBV19 and TRBJ2-1; weak D call: TRBD1 (6 bases). V was cut by 4 bases and J by 7 bases, with 8 bases left in between. In germline, CDR1 is LNHDA, CDR2 SQIVND (reference sequence). CDR3 length equals 12 residues. The CDR3 loop reads CASSTGTNEQFF. The CDR3 region has the DNA TGTGCCAGTAGTACCGGGACAAATGAGCAGTTCTTC.

This clonotype was found a few times. The V gene is TRBV6-5, the J gene TRBJ1-2; TRBD1 is a possible D gene (5 bases). The germline gives CDR1 MNHEY, CDR2 SVGAGI. The CDR3 is made up of 15 amino acids. The V end was cut by 0 bases, the J end by 2 bases, with 10 bases between. The CDR3 region is CASSYSGTENYGYTF. As DNA, the CDR3 is TGTGCCAGCAGTTACTCCGGGACGGAGAACTATGGCTACACCTTC.

The chain employs TRBV10-3 and TRBJ2-1; D is possibly TRBD2 (5 bases). Germline CDR1 is ENHRY and CDR2 is SYGVKD. The germline V and J ends were trimmed by 3 bases and 7 bases, with 19 bases remaining between them. The CDR3 consists of 16 residues. The CDR3 nucleotides read TGTGCCATCAGTGAACCGATGAAGACTGGAGGTAATGAGCAGTTCTTC. Its protein is CAISEPMKTGGNEQFF.

This clonotype was seen repeatedly, ten times or more. V is TRBV29-1 and J is TRBJ2-1, with 8 bases identical to TRBD2. J was trimmed by 10 bases and V by 4 bases; bases with no gene match: 3. The germline CDR1 and CDR2 sequences are SQVTM and ANQGSEA. The CDR3 is 11 amino acids. The CDR3 DNA follows: TGCAGCGTTGGGAGCGGGGGCGAGCAGTTCTTC. Amino acids: CSVGSGGEQFF.

This clonotype has a handful of counts. This chain connects TRBV14 to TRBJ2-1; 12 bases are shared with TRBD2. Unmatched junction bases numbered 0, after V lost 3 bases and J lost 9 bases. CDR3 size: 13 residues. From germline, CDR1 is SGHDN and CDR2 FVKESK. The DNA for the CDR3 is TGTGCCAGCAGCCAGGGACTAGCGGGTGAGCAGTTCTTC. Protein sequence: CASSQGLAGEQFF.

This clonotype was counted many times. The rearrangement links TRBV20-1 to TRBJ2-7, with 12 bases that match TRBD2. This CDR3 has 16 amino acids. Germline loops: CDR1 DFQATT, CDR2 SNEGSKA (reference sequence). The ends lost 1 base at V and 0 bases at J; junction bases unmatched: 4. The CDR3 region has the DNA TGCAGTGCTAGAGCCATACTAGCGGGAGGCTCCTACGAGCAGTACTTC. It translates to CSARAILAGGSYEQYF.

This chain uses TRBV19 with TRBJ1-5; D gene uncertain. V was shortened by 5 bases and J by 4 bases, with 15 bases between the two germline ends. CDR1 and CDR2 from the germline V gene are LNHDA and SQIVND (reference sequence). The CDR3 has 15 residues. The CDR3 DNA follows: TGTGCCAGTAGTGTTGGAGTCGGGAGGAATCAGCCCCAGCATTTT. Amino acid sequence: CASSVGVGRNQPQHF.

A word on this clonotype: Being one base from a much bigger clone, this may be a read error. The chain combines TRBV29-1 with TRBJ2-5, with D perhaps matching TRBD2 (6 bases). CDR3 length equals 18 residues. Germline CDR1 reads SQVTM; CDR2 reads ANQGSEA. CDR3 nucleotides: TGCAGCGTTGATGCTCGTAACTTGGAGGGGAAGTACCAAGAGACCCGGTACTTC. It is translated as CSVDARNLEGKYQETRYF.

The V gene is TRBV19, the J gene TRBJ2-3; D might be TRBD1 (6 bases). This CDR3 has 15 residues. V was pared by 4 bases and J by 1 base, with 12 bases between. CDR1 and CDR2 from the germline V gene are LNHDA and SQIVND (reference sequence). In DNA, the CDR3 is TGTGCCAGTAGTACAAACAGGGTCCGCACAGATACGCAGTATTTT. Residues: CASSTNRVRTDTQYF.

In its sample, this clonotype was seen a few times. The rearrangement uses TRBV5-8 and TRBJ2-1, with 8 bases that match TRBD1. The CDR3 has 14 amino acids. The germline V gene encodes CDR1 SGHTS and CDR2 YDEGEE. V shed 4 bases and J 2 bases; nucleotides not matched to a gene: 2. The CDR3 coding sequence is TGTGCCAGCAGCCCGGACAGGGCCTACAATGAGCAGTTCTTC. Translating it yields CASSPDRAYNEQFF.

CDR3 nucleotide sequence: TGTGCCAGCAGCCAAGCGGTAGCGATCCCAGATACGCAGTATTTT. It yields the protein CASSQAVAIPDTQYF. This rearrangement joins TRBV3-1 to TRBJ2-3; D may be TRBD2 (5 bases). V dropped 1 base and J dropped 4 bases, with 12 bases sitting between them. The V gene's germline CDR1 is LGHDT and CDR2 YNNKEL (reference sequence). CDR3 length equals 15 residues.

Many counts were recorded for this clonotype. The rearrangement uses TRBV6-5 and TRBJ1-1; TRBD1 matches 7 bases. Trimming at V came to 0 bases and at J to 7 bases, leaving 5 bases not matched to a gene. CDR3 length: 14 amino acids. Germline loops: CDR1 MNHEY, CDR2 SVGAGI. CDR3 bases: TGTGCCAGCAGTTACTCTTACAGGGGCAGTGAAGCTTTCTTT. It is translated as CASSYSYRGSEAFF.

As concerns this clonotype: This may be a read error: a much more frequent sequence differs by one nucleotide. This chain uses TRBV27 with TRBJ1-2, with 8 positions matching TRBD1. Germline-derived CDR1 and CDR2 are MNHEY and SMNVEV (reference sequence). The CDR3 loop spans 15 amino acids. CDR3 residues: CAGRGQATTNYGYTF. DNA for the CDR3: TGTGCCGGCAGGGGACAGGCAACAACTAACTATGGCTACACCTTC.

The gene calls are TRBV2 and TRBJ2-3; the D is unclear. CDR1 is SNHLY and CDR2 is FYNNEI in the germline V gene. Trimming pared 0 bases from V and 6 bases from J, leaving 7 bases between. The CDR3 contains 13 residues. The CDR3 sequence is CASSEAGSDTQYF. CDR3 sequence (DNA): TGTGCCAGCAGTGAAGCGGGGTCCGATACGCAGTATTTT.

This clonotype was observed a handful of times. CDR3 sequence reads: CASSPHSNTGELFF. CDR3 DNA sequence: TGTGCCAGCAGTCCTCACTCGAACACCGGGGAGCTGTTTTTT. The chain is built from TRBV6-1 and TRBJ2-2; D is unresolved. Trimming stripped 5 bases from V and 0 bases from J, with 7 bases between. Germline values: CDR1 MNHNS, CDR2 SASEGT. The CDR3 spans 14 residues.

This clonotype was observed at least ten times. J is TRBJ2-2 and V is TRBV30, with TRBD2 as a possible D gene (6 bases). Per germline, CDR1 GTSNPN and CDR2 SVGIG (reference sequence). CDR3 size: 15 residues. Trimming pared 0 bases from V and 3 bases from J, leaving 11 bases between. The CDR3 sequence is CAWSVWRDYTGELFF. DNA for the CDR3: TGTGCCTGGAGTGTATGGAGGGATTACACCGGGGAGCTGTTTTTT.

This clonotype appeared many times. The rearrangement joins TRBV18 to TRBJ1-1; TRBD1 agrees at 9 bases. The CDR3 contains 16 residues. V shed 3 bases, J shed 4 bases, and the junction held 9 bases outside the gene matches. The germline V gene encodes CDR1 KGHSH and CDR2 LQKENI. The CDR3 DNA sequence: TGTGCCAGCTCACCGGGGACAGGGACCTTTGGCACTGAAGCTTTCTTT. Its protein product is CASSPGTGTFGTEAFF.

As concerns this clonotype: A much larger clone is a single base away; this may be a read error. The genes are TRBV27 and TRBJ2-1; D possibly matches TRBD1 or TRBD2 (5 bases each). The CDR3 is made up of 15 amino acids. Looked up from germline, CDR1 is MNHEY and CDR2 is SMNVEV (reference sequence). The V and J ends lost 7 bases and 0 bases respectively, with 13 bases between them. The CDR3 nucleotides are TGTGCCAGCAATCGGGGCAGGAGCTCCTACAATGAGCAGTTCTTC. It encodes CASNRGRSSYNEQFF.

This clonotype was picked up a small number of times. The chain has TRBV6-2 or TRBV6-3 and TRBJ2-1, with TRBD2 matching over 7 bases. The germline V gene encodes CDR1 MNHEY and CDR2 SVGEGT. The CDR3 consists of 13 residues. V lost 8 bases and J lost 8; bases outside the gene matches: 9. CDR3 coding DNA: TGTGCCAGCGGGGGGGTGACCAGAGATGAGCAGTTCTTC. Residues: CASGGVTRDEQFF.

This clonotype came up many times. The chain carries TRBV2 and TRBJ2-7; 7 bases map to TRBD1. Germline V gives CDR1 SNHLY, CDR2 FYNNEI. The CDR3 consists of 13 residues. V gave up 7 bases and J gave up 5 bases; unmatched junction bases: 8. The DNA of the CDR3 is TGTGCCAGCACTACTAGACAGGGCAACGAGCAGTACTTC. It encodes CASTTRQGNEQYF.